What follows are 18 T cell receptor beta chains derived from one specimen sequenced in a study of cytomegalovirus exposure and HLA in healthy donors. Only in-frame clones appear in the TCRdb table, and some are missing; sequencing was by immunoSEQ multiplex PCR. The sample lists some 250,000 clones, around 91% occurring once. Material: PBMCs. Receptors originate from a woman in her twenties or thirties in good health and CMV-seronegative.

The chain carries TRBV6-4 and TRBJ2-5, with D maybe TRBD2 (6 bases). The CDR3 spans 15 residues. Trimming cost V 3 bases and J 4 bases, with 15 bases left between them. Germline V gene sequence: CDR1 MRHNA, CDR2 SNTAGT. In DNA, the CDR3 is TGTGCCAGCAGTGATGGGCCGGGACTTCGAGAGACCCAGTACTTC. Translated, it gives CASSDGPGLRETQYF.

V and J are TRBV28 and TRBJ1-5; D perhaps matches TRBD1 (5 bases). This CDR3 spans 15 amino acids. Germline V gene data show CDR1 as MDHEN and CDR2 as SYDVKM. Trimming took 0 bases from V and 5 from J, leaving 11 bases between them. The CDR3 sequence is CASSLWRQTDQPQHF. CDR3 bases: TGTGCCAGCAGTTTATGGAGACAGACAGATCAGCCCCAGCATTTT.

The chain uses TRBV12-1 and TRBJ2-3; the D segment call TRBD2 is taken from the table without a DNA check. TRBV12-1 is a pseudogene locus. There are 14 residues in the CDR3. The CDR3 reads CASSFDEGTDTQYF. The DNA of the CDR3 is TGTGCCAGCAGCTTTGATGAGGGCACAGATACGCAGTATTTT.

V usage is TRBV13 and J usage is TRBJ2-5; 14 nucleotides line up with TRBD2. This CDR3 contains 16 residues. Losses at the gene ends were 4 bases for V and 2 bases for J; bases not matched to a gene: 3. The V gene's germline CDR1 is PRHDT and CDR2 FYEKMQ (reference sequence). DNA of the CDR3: TGTGCCAGCAGCTCGGGACTAGCGGGAGATCAAGAGACCCAGTACTTC. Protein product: CASSSGLAGDQETQYF.

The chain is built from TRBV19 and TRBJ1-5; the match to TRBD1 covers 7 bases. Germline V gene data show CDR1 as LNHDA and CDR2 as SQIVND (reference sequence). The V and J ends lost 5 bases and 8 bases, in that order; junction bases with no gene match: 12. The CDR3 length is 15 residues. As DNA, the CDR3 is TGTGCCAGTAGTCTTACATCCCAGGGGGGCGAGCCCCAGCATTTT. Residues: CASSLTSQGGEPQHF.

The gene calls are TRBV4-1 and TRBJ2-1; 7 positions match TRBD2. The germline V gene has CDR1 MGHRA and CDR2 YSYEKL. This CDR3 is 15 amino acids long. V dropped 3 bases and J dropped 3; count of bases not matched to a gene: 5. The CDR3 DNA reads TGCGCCAGCAGCCAGGCTAGCGGTCTCTACAATGAGCAGTTCTTC. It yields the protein CASSQASGLYNEQFF.

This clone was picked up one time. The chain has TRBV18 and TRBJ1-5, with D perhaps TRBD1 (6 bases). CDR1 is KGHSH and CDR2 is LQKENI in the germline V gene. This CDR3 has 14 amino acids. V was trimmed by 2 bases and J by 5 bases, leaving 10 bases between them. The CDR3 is CASSPGPGDQPQHF. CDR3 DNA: TGTGCCAGCTCACCAGGGCCAGGGGATCAGCCCCAGCATTTT. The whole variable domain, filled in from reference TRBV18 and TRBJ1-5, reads NAGVMQNPRHLVRRRGQEARLRCSPMKGHSHVYWYRQLPEEGLKFMVYLQKENIIDESGMPKERFSAEFPKEGPSILRIQQVVRGDSAAYFCASSPGPGDQPQHFGDGTRLSIL.

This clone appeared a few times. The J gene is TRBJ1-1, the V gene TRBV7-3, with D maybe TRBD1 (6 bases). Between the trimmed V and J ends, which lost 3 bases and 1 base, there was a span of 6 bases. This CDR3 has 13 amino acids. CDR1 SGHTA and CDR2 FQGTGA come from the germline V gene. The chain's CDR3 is CASSLDRNTEAFF. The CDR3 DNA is TGTGCCAGCAGCTTGGACAGGAACACTGAAGCTTTCTTT.

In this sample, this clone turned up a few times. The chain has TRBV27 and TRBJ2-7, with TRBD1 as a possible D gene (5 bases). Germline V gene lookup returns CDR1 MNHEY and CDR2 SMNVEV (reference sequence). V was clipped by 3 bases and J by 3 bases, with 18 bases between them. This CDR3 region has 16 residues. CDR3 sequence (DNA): TGTGCCAGCAGTTTGGGGTCAGGAGACAGACGCTACGAGCAGTACTTC. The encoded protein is CASSLGSGDRRYEQYF.

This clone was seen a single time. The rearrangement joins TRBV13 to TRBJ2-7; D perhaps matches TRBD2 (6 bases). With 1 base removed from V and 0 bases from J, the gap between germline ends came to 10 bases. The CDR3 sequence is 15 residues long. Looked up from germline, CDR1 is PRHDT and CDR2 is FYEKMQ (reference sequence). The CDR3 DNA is TGTGCCAGCAGCTTAGTGGCCGGGAGCTCCTACGAGCAGTACTTC. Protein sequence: CASSLVAGSSYEQYF.

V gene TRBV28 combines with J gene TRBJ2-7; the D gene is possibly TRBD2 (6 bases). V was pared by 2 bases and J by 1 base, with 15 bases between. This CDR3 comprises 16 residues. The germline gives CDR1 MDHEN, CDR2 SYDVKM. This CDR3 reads CASSLKWSSVSYEQYF. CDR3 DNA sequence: TGTGCCAGCAGTTTAAAATGGTCTAGCGTTTCCTACGAGCAGTACTTC.

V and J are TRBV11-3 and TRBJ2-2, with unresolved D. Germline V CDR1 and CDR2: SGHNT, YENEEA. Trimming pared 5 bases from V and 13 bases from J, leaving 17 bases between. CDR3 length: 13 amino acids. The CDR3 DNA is TGTGCCAGCAGCCATCGGGCAGGCGGCGTGCTGTTTTTT. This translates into CASSHRAGGVLFF.

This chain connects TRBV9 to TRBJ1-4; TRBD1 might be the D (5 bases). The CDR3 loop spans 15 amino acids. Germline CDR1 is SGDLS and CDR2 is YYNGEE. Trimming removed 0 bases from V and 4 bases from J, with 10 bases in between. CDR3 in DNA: TGTGCCAGCAGCGTAGCAGGGTTTTTTAATGAAAAACTGTTTTTT. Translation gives CASSVAGFFNEKLFF.

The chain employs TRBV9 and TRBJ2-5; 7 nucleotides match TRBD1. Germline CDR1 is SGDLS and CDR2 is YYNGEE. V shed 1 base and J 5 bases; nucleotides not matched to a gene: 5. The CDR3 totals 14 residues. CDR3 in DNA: TGTGCCAGCAGCGTATCCGGGACAGCGGAGACCCAGTACTTC. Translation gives CASSVSGTAETQYF.

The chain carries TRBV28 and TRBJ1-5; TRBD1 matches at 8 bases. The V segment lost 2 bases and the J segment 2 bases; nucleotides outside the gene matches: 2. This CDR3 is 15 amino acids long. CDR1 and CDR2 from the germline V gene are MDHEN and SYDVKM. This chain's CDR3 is CASSLQGARNQPQHF. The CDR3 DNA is TGTGCCAGCAGTTTACAGGGGGCGCGCAATCAGCCCCAGCATTTT.

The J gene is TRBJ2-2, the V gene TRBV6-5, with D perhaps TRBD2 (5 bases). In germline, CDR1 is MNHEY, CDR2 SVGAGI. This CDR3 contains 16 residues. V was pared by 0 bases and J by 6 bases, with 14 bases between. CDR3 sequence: CASSYSRAVGAGELFF. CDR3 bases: TGTGCCAGCAGTTACTCGAGGGCCGTAGGTGCCGGGGAGCTGTTTTTT.

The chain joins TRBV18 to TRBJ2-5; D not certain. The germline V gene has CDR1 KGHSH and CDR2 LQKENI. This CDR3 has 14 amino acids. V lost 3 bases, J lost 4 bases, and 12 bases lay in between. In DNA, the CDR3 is TGTGCCAGCTCACCGTCTTTCCGGACAGAGACCCAGTACTTC. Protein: CASSPSFRTETQYF.

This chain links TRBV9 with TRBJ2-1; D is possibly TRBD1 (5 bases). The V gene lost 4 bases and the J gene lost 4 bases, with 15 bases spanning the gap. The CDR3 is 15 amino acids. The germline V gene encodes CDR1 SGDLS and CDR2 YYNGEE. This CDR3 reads CASSLLDSLYNEQFF. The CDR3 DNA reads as TGTGCCAGCAGCCTCCTCGACAGCTTATACAATGAGCAGTTCTTC.